These 16 T cell receptor beta chains were sequenced from one sample in a study of regulatory T cells in long-lasting Graves disease (dated by TCRdb to the early 2020s). Libraries came from multiplex PCR. TCRdb lists the instrument as Illumina HiSeq 4000. To build TCR beta libraries, CDR3 regions were amplified by Arm-PCR using iRepertoire HTBI primers. The public reads were quality trimmed at Q25 with fastp and then assembled into clones with MiXCR by TCRdb, keeping productive beta chains. One record per CDR3 amino acid sequence lists the most common genes and DNA. This sample has about 420,000 distinct CDR3 sequences in its table, and 23% of those were observed once. Roughly 30% of the sample is taken by the ten largest. The sample's time point label, decoded: persistent/refractory GD, antithyroid drugs over 5 years with positive TRAb. For both TCR sequencing and RNA sequencing, RNA was extracted from PBMCs using TRIzol.

This specimen was peripheral blood mononuclear cells (PBMCs), taken when the disease was refractory, from a patient treated with antithyroid drugs. The receptors originated from a female donor with Graves disease.

In this sample, this clonotype turned up many times. The rearrangement uses TRBV7-2 and TRBJ2-7; D is unresolved. This CDR3 spans 16 amino acids. Germline CDR1 reads SGHTA; CDR2 reads FQGNSA. Deletions cut 1 base from V and 7 bases from J, with 20 bases between. CDR3 DNA: TGTGCCAGCAGCTTAGTTTTGAGACTCTCCCCTTCTGAGCAGTACTTC. Amino acids: CASSLVLRLSPSEQYF.

This clonotype has ten or more counts. The rearrangement uses TRBV2 and TRBJ2-7; 9 nucleotides agree with TRBD1. This CDR3 has 15 amino acids. V lost 0 bases to trimming and J lost 5 bases; unmatched junction nucleotides: 5. CDR1 and CDR2 from the germline V gene are SNHLY and FYNNEI. CDR3: CASSEADRGVNEQYF. CDR3 nucleotide sequence: TGTGCCAGCAGTGAAGCAGACAGGGGGGTAAACGAGCAGTACTTC.

This clonotype occurred many times. V is TRBV28 and J is TRBJ1-6, with 8 bases identical to TRBD1. This CDR3 has 15 amino acids. With 5 bases clipped from V and 9 bases from J, the junction kept 9 bases outside the gene matches. CDR1 MDHEN and CDR2 SYDVKM come from the germline V gene. CDR3 in amino acids: CASSGLRGQGSPLHF. In nucleotides, the CDR3 is TGTGCCAGCAGTGGTCTCAGGGGGCAGGGTTCACCCCTCCACTTT.

This clonotype was picked up many times. The V gene is TRBV6-5, the J gene TRBJ2-7; 8 bases are a match to TRBD2. This CDR3 is built from 16 residues. Per germline, CDR1 MNHEY and CDR2 SVGAGI. The trim removed 0 bases at V and 7 bases at J, leaving 11 bases unmatched. The CDR3 region has the DNA TGTGCCAGCAGTTACTCAACCAGCGGGAGAACGGGGGAGCAGTACTTC. Translation: CASSYSTSGRTGEQYF.

This clonotype occurred a few times. V gene TRBV5-6 combines with J gene TRBJ2-7; D ambiguous. CDR1 is SGHDT, CDR2 YYEEEE, per germline. This CDR3 is 12 amino acids long. V gave up 3 bases and J gave up 7 bases, with 11 bases separating them. DNA of the CDR3: TGTGCCAGCAGCTGGGATAAGGGTGAGCAGTACTTC. Residues: CASSWDKGEQYF. Full variable domain (rest looked up from reference TRBV5-6 and TRBJ2-7): DAGVTQSPTHLIKTRGQQVTLRCSPKSGHDTVSWYQQALGQGPQFIFQYYEEEERQRGNFPDRFSGHQFPNYSSELNVNALLLGDSALYLCASSWDKGEQYFGPGTRLTVT.

The table lists this clonotype with a few counts. This chain uses TRBV29-1 with TRBJ2-5, with unresolved D. This CDR3 has 14 residues. V lost 5 bases to trimming and J lost 7 bases, with 20 bases between them. Germline CDR1 and CDR2: SQVTM and ANQGSEA. CDR3 in DNA: TGCAGCGTTATAATGGGCGCCGGCAGTGGGACCCAGTACTTC. This sequence encodes CSVIMGAGSGTQYF.

This clonotype occurred a few times. The chain is built from TRBV2 and TRBJ2-4; D gene ambiguous. Per germline, CDR1 SNHLY and CDR2 FYNNEI. The CDR3 extends over 19 amino acids. Trimming took off 4 bases at V and 0 bases at J, with 22 bases between the two ends. CDR3 DNA: TGTGCCAGCAGTGTAGCCGACACGGACGGTAAACTAGCCAAAAACATTCAGTACTTC. Residues: CASSVADTDGKLAKNIQYF.

This clonotype was seen repeatedly, ten times or more. CDR3 loop: CASSRISEYGYTF. The CDR3 DNA reads as TGTGCCAGCAGCCGTATATCAGAATATGGCTACACCTTC. This sequence joins TRBV12-3 or TRBV12-4 and TRBJ1-2; no reliable D call. The ends were cut back, 6 bases at V and 5 bases at J, with 13 bases in the middle. The CDR3 has 13 residues.

This rearrangement joins TRBV7-9 to TRBJ1-5; D gene uncertain. The V end lost 0 bases, the J end lost 7 bases, and 7 bases lay between the germline ends. This CDR3 has 13 amino acids. The V gene's germline CDR1 is SEHNR and CDR2 FQNEAQ (reference sequence). DNA for the CDR3: TGTGCCAGCAGCTTAGCGCTGGGGCAGCCCCAGCATTTT. It specifies CASSLALGQPQHF.

This clonotype occurred many times. The V and J genes are TRBV11-2 and TRBJ2-5; the D gene is possibly TRBD2 (6 bases). The CDR3 has 15 amino acids. The germline CDR1 and CDR2 sequences are SGHAT and FQNNGV. The V and J ends lost 1 base and 5 bases respectively, with 14 bases between them. This CDR3 is CASSLVAGWGETQYF. The CDR3 DNA reads TGTGCCAGCAGCTTAGTCGCGGGATGGGGGGAGACCCAGTACTTC. The whole variable domain, remainder taken from reference TRBV11-2 and TRBJ2-5, is EAGVAQSPRYKIIEKRQSVAFWCNPISGHATLYWYQQILGQGPKLLIQFQNNGVVDDSQLPKDRFSAERLKGVDSTLKIQPAKLEDSAVYLCASSLVAGWGETQYFGPGTRLLVL.

V is TRBV5-1 and J is TRBJ1-1; D call uncertain. CDR1 is SGHRS, CDR2 YFSETQ, per germline. V shed 3 bases and J shed 4 bases, with 13 bases lying between them. This CDR3 spans 14 amino acids. The chain's CDR3 is CASSSDPKGTEAFF. For the CDR3, the DNA is TGCGCCAGCAGCTCTGACCCCAAGGGCACTGAAGCTTTCTTT.

This sequence joins TRBV5-1 and TRBJ1-1; the match to TRBD1 covers 10 bases. The CDR3 spans 20 residues. The germline V gene has CDR1 SGHRS and CDR2 YFSETQ. With 0 bases clipped from V and 0 bases from J, the junction kept 14 bases outside the gene matches. CDR3 sequence: CASSLAKTGGRTGMNTEAFF. DNA of the CDR3: TGCGCCAGCAGCTTGGCCAAGACAGGGGGCCGGACCGGGATGAACACTGAAGCTTTCTTT.

The sample holds a few counts of this clonotype. V gene TRBV6-1 combines with J gene TRBJ1-1; no reliable D call. Germline CDR1 MNHNS, CDR2 SASEGT. Trimming stripped 6 bases from V and 6 bases from J, with 14 bases between. The CDR3 is made up of 13 amino acids. The CDR3 nucleotides read TGTGCCAGCAGCCTACTTGGGTTTTCTGAAGCTTTCTTT. As protein: CASSLLGFSEAFF.

The chain links TRBV3-1 to TRBJ1-1; D call uncertain. Germline CDR1 reads LGHDT; CDR2 reads YNNKEL (reference sequence). V was pared by 0 bases and J by 0 bases, with 11 bases between. This CDR3 comprises 16 residues. The CDR3, as DNA: TGTGCCAGCAGCCAAGATCGGGGAGTCATGAACACTGAAGCTTTCTTT. It encodes CASSQDRGVMNTEAFF.

J is TRBJ2-7 and V is TRBV12-5; no clear D. The V end lost 3 bases, the J end lost 6 bases, and 12 bases lay between the germline ends. The CDR3 extends over 13 amino acids. CDR1 is LGHNT, CDR2 FRNRAP, per germline. The CDR3 here is CASGLSGEVEQYF. The CDR3 coding sequence is TGTGCTAGTGGTTTAAGTGGGGAAGTCGAGCAGTACTTC.

Many counts were recorded for this clonotype. The chain has TRBV7-2 and TRBJ1-1; D is uncertain. CDR1 and CDR2 (germline): SGHTA, FQGNSA. The CDR3 is made up of 16 amino acids. V lost 5 bases, J lost 0 bases, and 16 bases lay in between. CDR3 protein: CASSPPFLYLNTEAFF. In nucleotides, the CDR3 is TGTGCCAGCAGCCCCCCTTTCCTGTATTTGAACACTGAAGCTTTCTTT. Drawing the rest from reference TRBV7-2 and TRBJ1-1, the complete variable domain is GAGVSQSPSNKVTEKGKDVELRCDPISGHTALYWYRQSLGQGLEFLIYFQGNSAPDKSGLPSDRFSAERTGGSVSTLTIQRTQQEDSAVYLCASSPPFLYLNTEAFFGQGTRLTVV.